Presented here are 12 T cell receptor beta chains from one specimen sequenced in a study of blood T cell repertoires in COVID-19. Repertoires were generated with immunoSEQ multiplex PCR, while TCRdb's copy carries only in-frame clones and drops some. In the table there are approximately 320,000 clones, about 90% of which are singletons. The material sequenced was peripheral blood. All receptors come from a woman aged 25 to 39 with COVID-19, enrolled during active disease.

This clone was found a few times. The rearrangement joins TRBV29-1 to TRBJ2-7; weak D call: TRBD1 (6 bases). V lost 3 bases and J lost 4, with 13 bases in between. CDR3 length: 13 amino acids. The V gene's germline CDR1 is SQVTM and CDR2 ANQGSEA. The DNA for the CDR3 is TGCAGCGTTGAGTTGGACAGAGGATACGAGCAGTACTTC. It encodes CSVELDRGYEQYF.

This sequence joins TRBV6-1 and TRBJ2-5, with 9 nucleotides matching TRBD2. V gave up 3 bases and J gave up 4 bases; unmatched junction bases: 6. The CDR3 length is 15 residues. CDR1 is MNHNS, CDR2 SASEGT, per germline. CDR3 sequence: CASSDKRGARETQYF. In DNA, the CDR3 is TGTGCCAGCAGTGATAAGCGGGGGGCGCGAGAGACCCAGTACTTC.

The chain is built from TRBV3-1 (or the pseudogene TRBV3-2) and TRBJ2-1; D ambiguous. The germline gives CDR1 LGHDT, CDR2 YNNKEL (reference sequence). The CDR3 runs to 15 residues. Trimming took 4 bases from V and 5 from J, leaving 15 bases between them. The CDR3: CASSPGMYVNNEQFF. CDR3 DNA: TGTGCCAGCAGCCCGGGTATGTACGTTAACAATGAGCAGTTCTTC.

The genes are TRBV12-3 or TRBV12-4 and TRBJ1-3; no definite D call. The CDR3 runs 12 residues. Trimming stripped 5 bases from V and 4 bases from J, with 6 bases between. The CDR3 DNA follows: TGTGCCAGCAGTCGAGAGGGAAACACCATATATTTT. It encodes CASSREGNTIYF.

The CDR3 bases are TGCGCCAGCAGCCCCCCCGGGACTAGCGGGGGCACCGGGGAGCTGTTTTTT. Amino acids: CASSPPGTSGGTGELFF. The chain recombines TRBV5-1 with TRBJ2-2, with TRBD2 identical over 14 bases. The CDR3 has 17 residues. Germline-derived CDR1 and CDR2 are SGHRS and YFSETQ. Trimming at V came to 4 bases and at J to 4 bases, leaving 6 bases not matched to a gene.

This clone was seen a handful of times. V gene TRBV6-5 combines with J gene TRBJ1-2, with D hard to call. The CDR3 totals 11 residues. V lost 7 bases and J 6 bases, leaving 9 bases between the germline ends. From germline, CDR1 is MNHEY and CDR2 SVGAGI. This CDR3 reads CASTNRDGYTF. CDR3 nucleotides: TGTGCCAGCACCAACCGGGATGGCTACACCTTC.

This chain connects TRBV7-9 to TRBJ2-7; D is perhaps TRBD2 (6 bases). The germline V gene has CDR1 SEHNR and CDR2 FQNEAQ (reference sequence). The CDR3 has 14 amino acids. V was clipped by 3 bases and J by 2 bases, with 11 bases between them. The CDR3 region is CASSFRGNAYEQYF. The CDR3 DNA is TGTGCCAGCAGCTTTCGGGGGAACGCCTACGAGCAGTACTTC.

This clone was detected once. The V gene is TRBV7-9, the J gene TRBJ1-1, with TRBD1 matching 12 bases. J was trimmed by 3 bases and V by 3 bases; bases with no gene match: 8. This CDR3 has 17 amino acids. The germline V gene encodes CDR1 SEHNR and CDR2 FQNEAQ (reference sequence). CDR3 sequence: CASSFRDRGRGDTEAFF. For the CDR3, the DNA is TGTGCCAGCAGCTTTAGGGACAGGGGGCGCGGGGACACTGAAGCTTTCTTT. The variable domain in full, completed from reference TRBV7-9 and TRBJ1-1, reads DTGVSQNPRHKITKRGQNVTFRCDPISEHNRLYWYRQTLGQGPEFLTYFQNEAQLEKSRLLSDRFSAERPKGSFSTLEIQRTEQGDSAMYLCASSFRDRGRGDTEAFFGQGTRLTVV.

The V call is TRBV7-8, the J call TRBJ2-2; D unclear. The V end lost 5 bases, the J end lost 6 bases, and 19 bases lay between the germline ends. The CDR3 length is 16 residues. Looked up from germline, CDR1 is SGHVS and CDR2 is FQNEAQ. The DNA for the CDR3 is TGTGCCAGCAGCCCCTCCAGGTCGGCCAATCCCGGGGAGCTGTTTTTT. It is translated as CASSPSRSANPGELFF.

The chain recombines TRBV4-1 with TRBJ1-2; weak D call: TRBD1 (6 bases). In germline, CDR1 is MGHRA, CDR2 YSYEKL. V lost 5 bases, J lost 8 bases, and 18 bases lay in between. The CDR3 runs to 14 residues. CDR3 bases: TGCGCCAGCAGCAAAAGCCTCAGGGGTGGAGGCTACACCTTC. This sequence encodes CASSKSLRGGGYTF.

The V call is TRBV5-4, the J call TRBJ2-7; a possible D gene is TRBD1 (5 bases). The CDR3 consists of 15 residues. The V end lost 4 bases, the J end lost 2 bases, and 16 bases lay between the germline ends. Germline V gives CDR1 SGHNT, CDR2 YYREEE (reference sequence). CDR3 DNA: TGTGCCAGCAGCCCTCGTCAGACAGAACCCTACGAGCAGTACTTC. Translated, it gives CASSPRQTEPYEQYF.

V usage is TRBV10-3 and J usage is TRBJ2-3; 9 positions match TRBD1. Germline V gives CDR1 ENHRY, CDR2 SYGVKD. The CDR3 spans 14 residues. Trimming cost V 6 bases and J 4 bases; bases outside gene matches: 5. DNA for the CDR3: TGTGCCATCAGGGGACAGGGTAGTGCAGATACGCAGTATTTT. Translated: CAIRGQGSADTQYF.